This T cell receptor beta chain was found in a study of breast tumors, draining lymph nodes, adjacent tissues. Study-level findings and limits: Compared with lymph nodes, tumors were less diverse; compared with nontumor tissue, more.

V trimming: 5 bases; J trimming: 5 bases; junction bases outside the gene matches: 8. This CDR3 region has 15 residues. The lymph nodes were axillary draining lymph nodes from breast cancer patients. As concerns this clonotype: Its target is not known.

Each CDR3 protein is one row after TCRdb ran MiXCR on the multiplex PCR reads. The sample lists tens of thousands of distinct CDR3 sequences; approximately 28% were seen once. The TCR comes from a female donor with breast cancer. Some clones in this sample may be carry-over from other donors' samples. Sample: axillary lymph node tissue. The chain employs TRBV12-3 or TRBV12-4 and TRBJ2-5; 10 nucleotides agree with TRBD1. The CDR3 nucleotides read TGTGCCAGCAGTGGGGAGACAGGGGGCCGTGAGACCCAGTACTTC. Translating it yields CASSGETGGRETQYF.